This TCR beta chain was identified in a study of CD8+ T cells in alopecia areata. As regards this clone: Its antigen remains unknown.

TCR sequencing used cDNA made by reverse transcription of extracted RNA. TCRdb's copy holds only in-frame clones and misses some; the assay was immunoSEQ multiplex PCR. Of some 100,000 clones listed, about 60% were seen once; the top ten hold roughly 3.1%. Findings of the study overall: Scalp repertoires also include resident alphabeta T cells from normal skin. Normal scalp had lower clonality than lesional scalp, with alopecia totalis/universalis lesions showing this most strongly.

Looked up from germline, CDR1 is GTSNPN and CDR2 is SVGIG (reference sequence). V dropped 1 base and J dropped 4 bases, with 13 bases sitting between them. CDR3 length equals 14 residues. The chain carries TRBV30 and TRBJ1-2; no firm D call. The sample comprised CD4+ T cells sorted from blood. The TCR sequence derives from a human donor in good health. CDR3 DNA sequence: TGTGCCTGGAGTGGCGGGCCGGCGGCCTATGGCTACACCTTC. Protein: CAWSGGPAAYGYTF. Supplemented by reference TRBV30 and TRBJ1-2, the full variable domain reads SQTIHQWPATLVQPVGSPLSLECTVEGTSNPNLYWYRQAAGRGLQLLFYSVGIGQISSEVPQNLSASRPQDRQFILSSKKLLLSDSGFYLCAWSGGPAAYGYTFGSGTRLTVV.